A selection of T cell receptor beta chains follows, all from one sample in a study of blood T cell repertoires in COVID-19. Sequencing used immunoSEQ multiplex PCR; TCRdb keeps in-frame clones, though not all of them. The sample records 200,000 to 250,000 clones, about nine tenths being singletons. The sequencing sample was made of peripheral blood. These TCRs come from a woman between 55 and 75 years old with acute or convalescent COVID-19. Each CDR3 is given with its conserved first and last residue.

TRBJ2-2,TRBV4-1,CASSQDYRNTGELFF
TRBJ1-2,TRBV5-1,CASSTGQNYGYTF
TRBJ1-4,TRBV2,CASTFNRAQNEKLFF
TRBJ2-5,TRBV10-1,CASSVGTSGQETQYF
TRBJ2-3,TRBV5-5,CASSLGRGVSTDTQYF
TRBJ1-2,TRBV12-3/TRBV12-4,CASSLQGNGYTF
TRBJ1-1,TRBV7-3,CASRITVNTEAFF
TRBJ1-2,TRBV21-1,CASSRETGIYGYTF
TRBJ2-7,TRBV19,CASSRNAWDRTYEQYF
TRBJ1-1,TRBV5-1,CASRLEGTGGPKSEAFF
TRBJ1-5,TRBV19,CASRLRGGDQPQHF
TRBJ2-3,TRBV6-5,CASSSGGAGVDTQYF
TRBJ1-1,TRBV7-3,CASSLRAVQNTEAFF
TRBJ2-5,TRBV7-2,CASSPGLALQGQETQYF
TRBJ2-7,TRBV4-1,CASSQVFSPGQTSYEQYF
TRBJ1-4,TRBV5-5,CASSPLDRNEKLFF
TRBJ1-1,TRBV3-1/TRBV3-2,CASSQGWRAPRAFF
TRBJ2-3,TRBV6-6,CASSRDRGPDTQYF
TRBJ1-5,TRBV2,CASSSTRGNQPQHF
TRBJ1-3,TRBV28,CASSLLGQEAGNTIYF
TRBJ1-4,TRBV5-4,CASSPGQAPPNEKLFF
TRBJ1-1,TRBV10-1,CASRETGTTEAFF
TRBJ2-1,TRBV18,CASSAGTSGSFNDEQFF
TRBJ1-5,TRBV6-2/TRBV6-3,CASSYLTGVHEPQHF
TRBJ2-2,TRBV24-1,CATSRLPTGDTGELFF
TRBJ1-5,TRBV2,CASSWSGIDQPQHF